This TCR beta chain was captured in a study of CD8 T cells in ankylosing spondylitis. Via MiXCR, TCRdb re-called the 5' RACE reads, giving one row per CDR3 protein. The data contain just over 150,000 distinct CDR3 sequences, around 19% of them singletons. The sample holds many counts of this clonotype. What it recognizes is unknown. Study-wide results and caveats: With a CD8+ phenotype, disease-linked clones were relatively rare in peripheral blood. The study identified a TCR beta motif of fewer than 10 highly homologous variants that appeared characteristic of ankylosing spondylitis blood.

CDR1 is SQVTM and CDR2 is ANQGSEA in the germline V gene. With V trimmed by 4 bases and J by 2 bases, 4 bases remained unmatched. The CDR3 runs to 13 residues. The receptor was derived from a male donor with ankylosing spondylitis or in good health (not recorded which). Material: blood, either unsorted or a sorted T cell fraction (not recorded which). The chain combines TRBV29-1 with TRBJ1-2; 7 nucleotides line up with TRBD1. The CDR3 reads CSVGDRINYGYTF. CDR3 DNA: TGCAGCGTTGGGGACAGAATAAACTATGGCTACACCTTC.